The 8 T cell receptor beta chains listed next were all sequenced from one sample in a study of blood T cell repertoires in COVID-19. The assay was immunoSEQ multiplex PCR, and TCRdb's table has in-frame clones only and misses some. This sample has roughly 250,000 clones, with 80% to 90% found just once. The sample taken for sequencing was PBMCs or T cells enriched from blood (not recorded which). These receptors were collected from a middle-aged woman who had been exposed to COVID-19.

The J gene is TRBJ1-2, the V gene TRBV15, with D possibly TRBD1 on 6 matching bases. CDR1 is LNHNV and CDR2 is YYDKDF in the germline V gene (reference sequence). The length of the CDR3 is 15 residues. V lost 8 bases to trimming and J lost 4 bases, with 20 bases between them. CDR3 in amino acids: CATRPSRGFTYGYTF. In nucleotides, the CDR3 is TGTGCCACCCGGCCATCCAGGGGCTTTACCTATGGCTACACCTTC. The variable domain in full, with the rest retrieved from reference TRBV15 and TRBJ1-2, is DAMVIQNPRYQVTQFGKPVTLSCSQTLNHNVMYWYQQKSSQAPKLLFHYYDKDFNNEADTPDNFQSRRPNTSFCFLDIRSPGLGDTAMYLCATRPSRGFTYGYTFGSGTRLTVV.

The V gene is TRBV25-1, the J gene TRBJ2-7; D gene uncertain. CDR3 length: 13 residues. Germline assignment: CDR1 MGHDK and CDR2 SYGVNS. Trimming cost V 3 bases and J 3 bases, with 9 bases left between them. CDR3 sequence (DNA): TGTGCCAGCAGTGACAGCAGGAACTACGAGCAGTACTTC. Protein: CASSDSRNYEQYF.

As DNA, the CDR3 is TGTGCCTCGCAGGGGGCGTCGACGGGCACTGAAGCTTTCTTT. This gives the protein CASQGASTGTEAFF. This sequence joins TRBV10-3 and TRBJ1-1, with 8 nucleotides matching TRBD1. The CDR3 has 14 residues. CDR1 is ENHRY, CDR2 SYGVKD, per germline. J gave up 4 bases and V 11 bases, and 12 bases lay outside the gene matches.

V gene TRBV4-2 combines with J gene TRBJ2-7; 9 nucleotides align to TRBD2. Trimming removed 6 bases from V and 6 bases from J; junction bases left unmatched: 18. This CDR3 comprises 17 residues. Germline CDR1 is LGHNA and CDR2 is YNFKEQ. In DNA, the CDR3 is TGTGCCAGCAGATCCGGTGATAGCGGGGGCCTCGGGAGCGAGCAGTACTTC. It specifies CASRSGDSGGLGSEQYF.

The chain links TRBV28 to TRBJ1-1, with TRBD1 matching over 7 bases. V shed 7 bases and J 1 base; nucleotides not matched to a gene: 9. The germline CDR1 and CDR2 sequences are MDHEN and SYDVKM. The CDR3 sequence is 15 residues long. CDR3 protein: CASTSPRDRNTEAFF. The CDR3 DNA follows: TGTGCCAGCACCTCTCCCCGGGACAGGAACACTGAAGCTTTCTTT. Full variable domain (remainder filled in from reference TRBV28 and TRBJ1-1): DVKVTQSSRYLVKRTGEKVFLECVQDMDHENMFWYRQDPGLGLRLIYFSYDVKMKEKGDIPEGYSVSREKKERFSLILESASTNQTSMYLCASTSPRDRNTEAFFGQGTRLTVV.

This chain connects TRBV20-1 to TRBJ2-2; D might be TRBD2 (6 bases). This CDR3 is built from 14 residues. The V and J ends lost 3 bases and 8 bases respectively, with 16 bases between them. Looked up from germline, CDR1 is DFQATT and CDR2 is SNEGSKA (reference sequence). The CDR3 is CSASSGAPGGELFF. The DNA of the CDR3 is TGCAGTGCTAGTTCGGGAGCTCCCGGTGGGGAGCTGTTTTTT.

The gene calls are TRBV7-9 and TRBJ1-6; D unclear. Germline loops: CDR1 SEHNR, CDR2 FQNEAQ (reference sequence). The CDR3 extends over 16 amino acids. Trimming removed 0 bases from V and 5 bases from J, with 11 bases in between. Here the CDR3 DNA reads TGTGCCAGCAGCTTAGCACGGCAGGCAAATAATTCACCCCTCCACTTT. It specifies CASSLARQANNSPLHF. Based on the CDR3 plus reference TRBV7-9 and TRBJ1-6, the full variable domain is DTGVSQNPRHKITKRGQNVTFRCDPISEHNRLYWYRQTLGQGPEFLTYFQNEAQLEKSRLLSDRFSAERPKGSFSTLEIQRTEQGDSAMYLCASSLARQANNSPLHFGNGTRLTVT.

The chain joins TRBV11-2 to TRBJ2-5; no firm D call. CDR1 and CDR2 from the germline V gene are SGHAT and FQNNGV. The CDR3 extends over 15 amino acids. V lost 3 bases and J lost 5, with 16 bases in between. The CDR3 here is CASSFLSEAWETQYF. The CDR3 DNA reads as TGTGCCAGCAGCTTCCTATCTGAGGCATGGGAGACCCAGTACTTC. Looking up the rest from reference TRBV11-2 and TRBJ2-5 gives the full variable domain: EAGVAQSPRYKIIEKRQSVAFWCNPISGHATLYWYQQILGQGPKLLIQFQNNGVVDDSQLPKDRFSAERLKGVDSTLKIQPAKLEDSAVYLCASSFLSEAWETQYFGPGTRLLVL.